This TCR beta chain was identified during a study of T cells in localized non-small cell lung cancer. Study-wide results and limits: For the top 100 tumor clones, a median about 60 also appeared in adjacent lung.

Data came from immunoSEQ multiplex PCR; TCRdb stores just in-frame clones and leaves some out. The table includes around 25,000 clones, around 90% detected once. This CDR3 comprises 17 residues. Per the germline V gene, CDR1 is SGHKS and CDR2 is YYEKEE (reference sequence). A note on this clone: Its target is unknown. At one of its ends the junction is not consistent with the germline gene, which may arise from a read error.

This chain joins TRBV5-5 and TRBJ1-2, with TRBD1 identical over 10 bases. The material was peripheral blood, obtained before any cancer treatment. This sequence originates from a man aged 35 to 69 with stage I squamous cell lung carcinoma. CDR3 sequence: CASSKGTGATVNYGYTF. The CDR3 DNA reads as TGCGCCAGCAGCAAAGGGACAGGGGCCACCGTTAACTATGGCTACACCTTC.